The rows below give T cell receptor beta chains drawn from one sample of a study of blood T cell repertoires in COVID-19. The table came from immunoSEQ multiplex PCR; TCRdb's copy has only in-frame clones and leaves some out. The table records 80,000 to 95,000 clones, 81% of them present only once. Sequencing used peripheral blood. Every receptor here comes from a man of 80 years or more with acute or convalescent COVID-19. CDR3s include the opening cysteine and the closing phenylalanine or tryptophan. The D gene is left open where the match is weak. Some rows have no size entry. The others give once, few or many, or a class for an expanded clone.

DNA | CDR3 | J | V | D | size
TGTGCCAGCAGCTTGAGAACAGGGACAGGGATGGCAGATACGCAGTATTTT | CASSLRTGTGMADTQYF | TRBJ2-3 | TRBV5-5 | TRBD1 | .
TGTGCCAGCAGTGCGATCCCGGGACAGAGCTCTGGAAACACCATATATTTT | CASSAIPGQSSGNTIYF | TRBJ1-3 | TRBV6-2/TRBV6-3 | TRBD1 | .
TGCGCCAGCAGCCGCAAGGCAGGGGACAGGACTGAAGCTTTCTTT | CASSRKAGDRTEAFF | TRBJ1-1 | TRBV4-3 | TRBD1 | .
TGTGCCTGGAGTGTACACAGGGGGAGTGAAAAACTGTTTTTT | CAWSVHRGSEKLFF | TRBJ1-4 | TRBV30 | TRBD1 | .
TGCGCCAGCAGCCCGTCGGGAGGGGCTGGTCAGCCCCAGCATTTT | CASSPSGGAGQPQHF | TRBJ1-5 | TRBV5-1 | . | .
TGTGCCAGCAGCTCCCTATACCCCGGGGATGGCTACACCTTC | CASSSLYPGDGYTF | TRBJ1-2 | TRBV11-2 | . | .
TGTGCCAGCAGTTTAGGAGGGACAGGGTCCTACGAGCAGTACTTC | CASSLGGTGSYEQYF | TRBJ2-7 | TRBV28 | TRBD1 | .
TGTGCCAGCAGTTCTTGGACAGGGAAGAACACTGAAGCTTTCTTT | CASSSWTGKNTEAFF | TRBJ1-1 | TRBV6-5 | TRBD1 | .
TGTGCCAGCAGCCAGACAGGGGGCTATGGCTACACCTTC | CASSQTGGYGYTF | TRBJ1-2 | TRBV7-3 | TRBD1 | .
TGTGCCAGCAGGGGACAGGTGGGAACTGAAGCTTTCTTT | CASRGQVGTEAFF | TRBJ1-1 | TRBV6-5 | TRBD1 | .
TGCAGCGCTGGACAGGGCCACGAGCAGTACTTC | CSAGQGHEQYF | TRBJ2-7 | TRBV29-1 | TRBD1 | .
TGTGCCAGCAGTGAAAACAACAACTATGGCTACACCTTC | CASSENNNYGYTF | TRBJ1-2 | TRBV2 | . | .
TGTGCCAGTGCCGGGACTCAAAATTCACCCCTCCACTTT | CASAGTQNSPLHF | TRBJ1-6 | TRBV19 | . | .
TGTGCCAGCAGCTTACGGCAGGGGGCAGGGGGGAACACCATATATTTT | CASSLRQGAGGNTIYF | TRBJ1-3 | TRBV7-9 | TRBD1 | few
TGTGCCAGCTCACCCCGACAGGGGTCCGGTGAGCAGTACTTC | CASSPRQGSGEQYF | TRBJ2-7 | TRBV18 | TRBD1 | .
TGTGCCAGCTCCCCGGACAGAACGAACACTGAAGCTTTCTTT | CASSPDRTNTEAFF | TRBJ1-1 | TRBV18 | . | .
TGCGCCAGCAGCCGTTACAGCGACGGGGACGAGCAGTACTTC | CASSRYSDGDEQYF | TRBJ2-7 | TRBV5-1 | . | .
TGTGCCGTATGTCCGTATAAACGGAGCACCGGGGAGCTGTTTTTT | CAVCPYKRSTGELFF | TRBJ2-2 | TRBV6-5 | . | .
TGTGCCAGCAGTCGCGGGAGGCCCACATACAATGAGCAGTTCTTC | CASSRGRPTYNEQFF | TRBJ2-1 | TRBV4-2 | TRBD2 | .
TGTGCCAGCAGCTTGGGAGGAGGGCTCAGCAATCAGCCCCAGCATTTT | CASSLGGGLSNQPQHF | TRBJ1-5 | TRBV5-8 | . | .
TGTGCCAGTTCCCAAGGGGGCAGGGTTATAGAAAAACTGTTTTTT | CASSQGGRVIEKLFF | TRBJ1-4 | TRBV19 | TRBD1 | .
TGTGCCAGCAGCGTGAACAGGGCCACTCAGCCCCAGCATTTT | CASSVNRATQPQHF | TRBJ1-5 | TRBV5-5 | . | .
TGCGCCAGCGGGAGGACTAGCACATCGACCTCCTACAATGAGCAGTTCTTC | CASGRTSTSTSYNEQFF | TRBJ2-1 | TRBV5-1 | TRBD2 | .
TGTGCCAGCAGACAAGCGGGAGGACGCACAGATACGCAGTATTTT | CASRQAGGRTDTQYF | TRBJ2-3 | TRBV11-2 | TRBD2 | .
TGTGCCAGCAGACCTACAGCCTACAATGAGCAGTTCTTC | CASRPTAYNEQFF | TRBJ2-1 | TRBV6-2/TRBV6-3 | . | .
TGTGCCAGCAGTGATAGGACAGGGTCCTACGAGCAGTACTTC | CASSDRTGSYEQYF | TRBJ2-7 | TRBV2 | TRBD1 | .
TGCGCCAGCAGCTCCGGGACAGGGGAAAGACCCGGGGAGCTGTTTTTT | CASSSGTGERPGELFF | TRBJ2-2 | TRBV5-1 | TRBD1 | .
TGTGCCACCAGCAGGACTTCCAGCTCCTACAATGAGCAGTTCTTC | CATSRTSSSYNEQFF | TRBJ2-1 | TRBV15 | . | .
TGTGCCAGCAGCTTTGGCGGGACGAACACCGGGGAGCTGTTTTTT | CASSFGGTNTGELFF | TRBJ2-2 | TRBV5-4 | . | .
TGTGCCAGCAGTTTTCTAGCGGGGGTTATCAATGAGCAGTTCTTC | CASSFLAGVINEQFF | TRBJ2-1 | TRBV6-2/TRBV6-3 | TRBD2 | .
TGTGCCAGCAGACCGAACATGAACACTGAAGCTTTCTTT | CASRPNMNTEAFF | TRBJ1-1 | TRBV6-1 | . | .
TGTGCCAGCAGTGCAATACCCGGGACAGGGGCCTCCTACGAGCAGTACTTC | CASSAIPGTGASYEQYF | TRBJ2-7 | TRBV28 | TRBD1 | .
TGTGCCAGCAGCTTGTCCCCTAATCAGCCCCAGCATTTT | CASSLSPNQPQHF | TRBJ1-5 | TRBV5-5 | . | .
TGTGCCAGCTCACCGCCCAGAGGTAGGGGGCCTGGGGCAGATACGCAGTATTTT | CASSPPRGRGPGADTQYF | TRBJ2-3 | TRBV18 | TRBD1 | .
TGTGCCAGTAGTATAGGGGACAGAAACTATGGCTACACCTTC | CASSIGDRNYGYTF | TRBJ1-2 | TRBV19 | TRBD1 | .
TGTGCCAGCAGAGAAGATCCCGGTGAGCAGTTCTTC | CASREDPGEQFF | TRBJ2-1 | TRBV7-3 | . | .
TGTGCCAGCAGTTACTGGGCTAATTCACCCCTCCACTTT | CASSYWANSPLHF | TRBJ1-6 | TRBV6-2/TRBV6-3 | . | .
TGTGCCAGCGGACGGGGTGGTAGCGGGAGGCCCTCCTACGAGCAGTACTTC | CASGRGGSGRPSYEQYF | TRBJ2-7 | TRBV2 | TRBD2 | .
TGTGCCAGCAGGGACAGGGGGCGCTTTGGTTACGAGCAGTACTTC | CASRDRGRFGYEQYF | TRBJ2-7 | TRBV5-6 | TRBD1 | .
TGCGCCACTCATAGCGGAAGCACAGATACGCAGTATTTT | CATHSGSTDTQYF | TRBJ2-3 | TRBV5-1 | . | .
TGTGCCAGTAGTATTTCTGGCGGAAACTATGGCTACACCTTC | CASSISGGNYGYTF | TRBJ1-2 | TRBV19 | . | .
TGTGCCACCAGTGACCGAGGACAGGGGTTATTCTACGAGCAGTACTTC | CATSDRGQGLFYEQYF | TRBJ2-7 | TRBV24-1 | TRBD1 | .
TGTGCCAGCAGAATAACCGGTTGGGGGGACACTGAAGCTTTCTTT | CASRITGWGDTEAFF | TRBJ1-1 | TRBV6-5 | . | .
TGTGCCAGCAGTGAAGCGCTTCGCCAGCCGGGGTACAATGAGCAGTTCTTC | CASSEALRQPGYNEQFF | TRBJ2-1 | TRBV2 | . | .
TGCGCCAGCAGCCAAGGGCGCGGGGATTCCTACGAGCAGTACTTC | CASSQGRGDSYEQYF | TRBJ2-7 | TRBV4-3 | . | .
TGCAGTGCTAGTCGAGGGTTTGCTGGAAACACCATATATTTT | CSASRGFAGNTIYF | TRBJ1-3 | TRBV20-1 | . | few
TGTGCCAGCAGCTCGCGGGCAGGGGTCGCCACAGATACGCAGTATTTT | CASSSRAGVATDTQYF | TRBJ2-3 | TRBV7-2 | . | once
TGTGCCAGCAGCCATGGGGCCCCCACTGAAGCTTTCTTT | CASSHGAPTEAFF | TRBJ1-1 | TRBV3-1/TRBV3-2 | . | .